This TCR beta chain was captured in a study of a mutant IDH1 vaccine in newly diagnosed glioma (dated by TCRdb to the early 2020s). Some background on the complete study: In the chemotherapy-containing groups, vaccination started alongside temozolomide cycles, whereas in patients who had radiotherapy alone it started 4-6 weeks after radiotherapy. For exploratory analyses, longitudinal TCRB deep sequencing was carried out in around 26 treated patients wherever samples were available. The week-35 safety follow-up was designated visit V12, and the week-47 end of study was designated visit V13. Before enrollment, most patients had been given radiochemotherapy with temozolomide as standard therapy, while the rest had received either radiotherapy alone or temozolomide alone. Peripheral blood was collected at six visits: V03 (baseline), V05, V07, V10, V12 and V13. The roughly 32 treated patients were approximately 60% male and roughly 40% female, with a mean age of approximately 38 years. What the work shows at the level of the full study, not this receptor alone: According to the authors, sample limitations meant that analyses of patient blood samples could not be reproduced. Vaccine-induced immune responses across multiple MHC alleles were detected in over 85% of patients. No apparent relationship was observed between pseudoprogression and alterations in the top peripheral T cell clonotypes detected by TCRB sequencing. PBMC samples for TCRB deep sequencing were selected based on availability.

The intended sense of this specimen's time point label: week 47, end of study. Every vaccine dose consisted of 300 ug of a 20-mer mutant IDH1 peptide in Montanide, administered subcutaneously together with topical imiquimod. Patients were given eight vaccinations, in weeks 1, 3, 5, 7, 11, 15, 19 and 23, which matched visits V03 through V10. All donors had newly diagnosed IDH1-mutant astrocytomas of WHO grade 3 or 4 that showed loss of nuclear ATRX. The samples were drawn from NOA16, a multicentre, single-arm, open-label phase I trial in Germany that tested a mutant IDH1 peptide vaccine in humans for the first time. The DNeasy Blood and Tissue Kit was used to extract genomic DNA from EDTA blood for TCRB sequencing. The CDR3 contains 13 residues, cysteine and phenylalanine counted. CDR3 DNA only is kept here, 39 bases in frame from base 1. The trim is 0 bases for V and 0 bases for J, with a gap of 2 bases between the germline ends. Reading the germline V gene (reference sequence) gives CDR1 SEHNR and CDR2 FQNEAQ.

To prepare the library, the immunoSEQ multiplex PCR assay was applied. The hsTCRB Kit was used according to the manufacturer's protocol to amplify rearranged TCR beta chain sequences. TCRB libraries were sequenced on an Illumina MiSeq. As for the authors' bioinformatics: The proprietary platform of the kit vendor was used for demultiplexing, trimming and gene mapping. The clones in this table, taken by TCRdb from immuneACCESS, are in-frame only. Not every clone is retained; where verified, under half of the shortfall comes from an unresolved V gene, and the cause of the rest is unknown. V and J calls and clone size are given by that table; D and trimming were obtained from the DNA. Within this sample are more than 30,000 clones, with over 75% of them counted one time only. Of the sample, 5% to 6% is held by the ten largest clones. Comment on this clone: Its cognate antigen has yet to be identified. No much larger clone exists at a distance of one base, and base qualities are not known.

Sample: PBMCs, taken from a glioma patient whose treatment included an IDH1 peptide vaccine. The sequence was obtained from a woman between 35 and 50 years old with glioma. The sequence joins TRBV7-9 to TRBJ1-1; confidence is insufficient to name the D gene. The CDR3 amino acid sequence is: CASSLAMNTEAFF. The DNA sequence is as follows: TGTGCCAGCAGCTTAGCGATGAACACTGAAGCTTTCTTT.